This T cell receptor (beta chain) was sequenced in a study of T cells in Graves' hyperthyroidism and ophthalmopathy. Regions amplified from RNA transcripts were the TCR beta CDR3 regions. The study used the HTBI primer set for a first-round RT-PCR of the TCR CDR3. TCRdb analysed the multiplex PCR reads with MiXCR anew, one entry per CDR3 protein. Of approximately 510,000 distinct CDR3 sequences listed, over 35% are singletons. This CDR3 has 14 amino acids. The germline V gene encodes CDR1 DFQATT and CDR2 SNEGSKA (reference sequence). Trimming removed 3 bases at V and 0 bases at J, with 10 bases between.

This chain joins TRBV20-1 and TRBJ2-3; D gene unclear. This clonotype was sampled from an adult woman with Graves' disease, either hyperthyroidism or ophthalmopathy (not recorded which). Sequenced sample: peripheral blood or thyroid tissue (not recorded which). CDR3 loop: CSASLRISTDTQYF. The CDR3 coding sequence is TGCAGTGCTAGTCTCCGGATCAGCACAGATACGCAGTATTTT.